Below are 17 T cell receptor beta chains sequenced from a single sample in a study of blood T cells in healthy people across ages. Next came a second PCR, run for 7 to 11 cycles, which used a sample-barcoded 5' primer along with a J-beta primer mix. TCRdb reprocessed the 5' RACE reads via MiXCR and lists one record per CDR3 protein. Of about 780,000 distinct CDR3 sequences in the sample, about a quarter are singletons; the top ten hold over 2.5%. This sample was also put to use in a study of T cells of mothers and their children.

The sequencing input was blood. The receptor set was obtained from a boy younger than 18 in good health.

This sequence joins TRBV4-1 and TRBJ2-3; 9 bases agree with TRBD1. Trimming took 1 base from V and 1 from J; bases not matched to a gene: 3. The CDR3 extends over 16 amino acids. Germline CDR1 reads MGHRA; CDR2 reads YSYEKL. CDR3 sequence: CASSQVTGGGTDTQYF. CDR3 nucleotide sequence: TGCGCCAGCAGCCAAGTGACAGGGGGAGGCACAGATACGCAGTATTTT.

This clonotype was seen more than once but under ten times. The chain recombines TRBV29-1 with TRBJ1-1; 7 nucleotides align to TRBD1. The V gene's germline CDR1 is SQVTM and CDR2 ANQGSEA. The V gene end was trimmed by 1 base and the J gene end by 0 bases; junction bases not matched to a gene: 2. There are 14 residues in the CDR3. CDR3 in DNA: TGCAGCGTTGAAGGTGACAGGGTGAACACTGAAGCTTTCTTT. This encodes CSVEGDRVNTEAFF.

In its sample, this clonotype was seen a few times. V gene TRBV29-1 combines with J gene TRBJ2-1; a possible D gene is TRBD2 (5 bases). From germline, CDR1 is SQVTM and CDR2 ANQGSEA. The CDR3 runs 12 residues. The V and J ends lost 6 bases and 4 bases respectively, with 10 bases between them. As DNA, the CDR3 is TGCAGCGTCGCCGGGGATTACAATGAGCAGTTCTTC. Translated, it gives CSVAGDYNEQFF.

The chain combines TRBV12-3 or TRBV12-4 with TRBJ2-1, with TRBD2 matching 12 bases. Unmatched junction bases numbered 6, after V lost 5 bases and J lost 7 bases. The CDR3 consists of 15 residues. The CDR3 sequence is CASSVTSGGWNEQFF. As DNA, the CDR3 is TGTGCCAGCAGTGTAACTAGCGGGGGGTGGAATGAGCAGTTCTTC.

This clonotype was seen only a few times. V usage is TRBV9 and J usage is TRBJ2-5, with D possibly being TRBD2 (5 bases). TRBJ2-7 explains the end of the DNA better; the J call may be wrong. The CDR3 has 15 amino acids. CDR1 SGDLS and CDR2 YYNGEE come from the germline V gene. This chain's CDR3 is CASSVDSGKGYEQYF. CDR3 DNA sequence: TGTGCCAGCAGCGTAGATTCCGGGAAGGGCTACGAGCAGTACTTC.

The rearrangement joins TRBV20-1 to TRBJ1-2; 10 bases map to TRBD1. The CDR3 has 17 amino acids. Per the germline V gene, CDR1 is DFQATT and CDR2 is SNEGSKA (reference sequence). V gave up 0 bases and J gave up 2 bases; unmatched junction bases: 9. The chain's CDR3 is CSARDLRGTGENYGYTF. The DNA of the CDR3 is TGCAGTGCTAGAGATCTTCGAGGGACAGGGGAAAACTATGGCTACACCTTC.

The chain couples TRBV4-1 to TRBJ2-3; D gene ambiguous. The V end lost 3 bases, the J end lost 2 bases, and 15 bases lay between the germline ends. The CDR3 is 16 amino acids. Germline lookup yields CDR1 MGHRA and CDR2 YSYEKL. CDR3 sequence reads: CASSHLQGGYTDTQYF. The CDR3 bases are TGCGCCAGCAGCCATCTACAAGGCGGTTACACAGATACGCAGTATTTT.

This clonotype has more than one count but fewer than ten. The genes are TRBV7-9 and TRBJ2-5; maybe TRBD1 (6 bases). The CDR3 has 15 residues. With 0 bases removed from V and 5 bases from J, the gap between germline ends came to 13 bases. The germline V gene encodes CDR1 SEHNR and CDR2 FQNEAQ (reference sequence). The CDR3 DNA follows: TGTGCCAGCAGCTTAGCGTTGGGGGCGGGTGAGACCCAGTACTTC. It encodes CASSLALGAGETQYF.

CDR3 region: CASSASLAGGELFF. The DNA for the CDR3 is TGCGCCAGCAGTGCGAGTCTAGCAGGCGGGGAGCTGTTTTTT. The chain has TRBV10-1 and TRBJ2-2; TRBD2 might be the D (5 bases). The CDR3 contains 14 residues. Trimming cost V 4 bases and J 7 bases, with 13 bases left between them. CDR1 WNHNN and CDR2 SYGVQD come from the germline V gene (reference sequence).

In its sample, this clonotype was seen a few times. V is TRBV5-1 and J is TRBJ2-7; unclear D gene. CDR1 and CDR2 from the germline V gene are SGHRS and YFSETQ. Trimming took 0 bases from V and 3 from J, leaving 10 bases between them. There are 14 residues in the CDR3. CDR3 loop: CASSLAAAFYEQYF. CDR3 nucleotides: TGCGCCAGCAGCTTGGCCGCCGCCTTCTACGAGCAGTACTTC.

The J gene is TRBJ2-5, the V gene TRBV29-1; 8 bases align to TRBD2. Germline CDR1 reads SQVTM; CDR2 reads ANQGSEA. The CDR3 covers 15 residues. V was clipped by 7 bases and J by 5 bases; unmatched bases: 15. The DNA of the CDR3 is TGCAGCGCCCCCGGGGGGGAGTTTTTCGCGGAGACCCAGTACTTC. It translates to CSAPGGEFFAETQYF.

J is TRBJ1-4 and V is TRBV28; D ambiguous. Germline lookup yields CDR1 MDHEN and CDR2 SYDVKM. Trimming removed 2 bases at V and 8 bases at J, with 9 bases between. This CDR3 is 13 amino acids long. The CDR3 loop reads CASSLVSEEKLFF. The CDR3 DNA sequence: TGTGCCAGCAGTTTAGTTAGCGAGGAAAAACTGTTTTTT.

This clonotype was counted only a few times. The V gene is TRBV4-1, the J gene TRBJ2-5, with 7 bases lining up with TRBD1. CDR1 MGHRA and CDR2 YSYEKL come from the germline V gene. V dropped 4 bases and J dropped 5; count of bases not matched to a gene: 13. This CDR3 is 16 amino acids long. The CDR3 region is CASSPGEAGGTETQYF. The CDR3 DNA reads as TGCGCCAGCAGCCCAGGAGAAGCAGGGGGAACGGAGACCCAGTACTTC.

This clonotype came up once. The chain is built from TRBV10-3 and TRBJ2-5; 9 bases match TRBD2. This CDR3 contains 15 residues. Germline V gene sequence: CDR1 ENHRY, CDR2 SYGVKD. The ends lost 5 bases at V and 5 bases at J; junction bases unmatched: 9. The CDR3 region is CAISSSGAEEETQYF. The CDR3 nucleotides are TGTGCCATCAGTTCTAGCGGGGCCGAGGAGGAGACCCAGTACTTC.

The table lists this clonotype with a few counts. The gene calls are TRBV10-3 and TRBJ1-4, with no clear D. Germline CDR1 reads ENHRY; CDR2 reads SYGVKD. The V gene lost 4 bases and the J gene lost 5 bases, with 8 bases spanning the gap. This CDR3 region has 13 residues. CDR3 DNA sequence: TGTGCCATCAGTGGGGGTCTGAATGAAAAACTGTTTTTT. As protein: CAISGGLNEKLFF.

The chain carries TRBV21-1 and TRBJ1-4; the table's D call TRBD1 went unverified against the DNA. TRBV21-1 is annotated as a pseudogene. This CDR3 comprises 17 residues. Written as DNA, the CDR3 is TGTGCCAGCAGCACACCGATCGGACAGGGGACTAATGAAAAACTGTTTTTT. This encodes CASSTPIGQGTNEKLFF.

The chain carries TRBV11-2 and TRBJ2-7; D may correspond to TRBD1 or TRBD2 (5 bases each). Germline CDR1 is SGHAT and CDR2 is FQNNGV. V lost 3 bases to trimming and J lost 5 bases, with 17 bases between them. This CDR3 has 15 amino acids. The CDR3 region is CASSLRGARVDEQYF. The DNA for the CDR3 is TGTGCCAGCAGCTTGAGGGGTGCGCGGGTCGACGAGCAGTACTTC.